These 16 T cell receptor beta chains originate from one sample sequenced in a study of blood T cell repertoires in COVID-19. TCRdb keeps only in-frame clones here, not all; method: immunoSEQ multiplex PCR. The sample includes approximately 260,000 clones, 89% of them seen just once. The sample was peripheral blood. These receptors were taken from a woman aged 35 to 49 who had recovered from COVID-19.

The chain couples TRBV6-5 to TRBJ2-7; 8 bases fit TRBD1. The CDR3 has 12 residues. Trimming at V came to 5 bases and at J to 6 bases, leaving 3 bases not matched to a gene. Germline V gene data show CDR1 as MNHEY and CDR2 as SVGAGI. CDR3 in DNA: TGTGCCAGCAGTCGAACAGGGGGCGAGCAGTACGTC. Translating gives CASSRTGGEQYV.

This chain connects TRBV10-1 to TRBJ2-3; D remains unclear. Trimming took 5 bases from V and 2 from J, leaving 8 bases between them. CDR1 is WNHNN, CDR2 SYGVQD, per germline (reference sequence). The CDR3 is 13 amino acids. Here the CDR3 reads CASSLLSTDTQYF. CDR3 bases: TGCGCCAGCAGTCTTCTATCCACAGATACGCAGTATTTT.

The CDR3 spells CATHRGPPTDGYTF. The CDR3 region has the DNA TGCGCCACTCATCGAGGGCCTCCCACAGATGGCTACACCTTC. The chain has TRBV5-1 and TRBJ1-2; D gene unclear. The V gene lost 9 bases and the J gene lost 6 bases, with 21 bases spanning the gap. The CDR3 runs to 14 residues. The V gene's germline CDR1 is SGHRS and CDR2 YFSETQ. The full variable domain, in which reference TRBV5-1 and TRBJ1-2 provide the parts outside the CDR3, is KAGVTQTPRYLIKTRGQQVTLSCSPISGHRSVSWYQQTPGQGLQFLFEYFSETQRNKGNFPGRFSGRQFSNSRSEMNVSTLELGDSALYLCATHRGPPTDGYTFGSGTRLTVV.

The rearrangement joins TRBV7-9 to TRBJ2-1; 11 bases are shared with TRBD1. J gave up 13 bases and V 5 bases, and 16 bases lay outside the gene matches. This CDR3 is built from 16 residues. Looked up from germline, CDR1 is SEHNR and CDR2 is FQNEAQ (reference sequence). The CDR3 is CASSIPGTGGYLPQFF. The CDR3 DNA follows: TGTGCCAGCAGCATCCCCGGGACAGGGGGGTACCTTCCCCAGTTCTTC.

This chain joins TRBV27 and TRBJ1-3; D not resolved. Germline loops: CDR1 MNHEY, CDR2 SMNVEV (reference sequence). CDR3 size: 15 residues. The V end lost 1 base, the J end lost 0 bases, and 7 bases lay between the germline ends. CDR3 nucleotide sequence: TGTGCCAGCAGTTTATTCCGGGGCTCTGGAAACACCATATATTTT. It is translated as CASSLFRGSGNTIYF.

The chain combines TRBV28 with TRBJ2-7; weak D call: TRBD2 (5 bases). The V gene's germline CDR1 is MDHEN and CDR2 SYDVKM. V was clipped by 7 bases and J by 0 bases, with 13 bases between them. The CDR3 extends over 14 amino acids. The CDR3 DNA reads TGTGCCAGCATGCGGGCCACCTTCTCCTACGAGCAGTACTTC. This gives the protein CASMRATFSYEQYF.

This CDR3 is CASSSTHANYGYTF. The DNA for the CDR3 is TGTGCCAGCAGCTCTACTCATGCTAACTATGGCTACACCTTC. The rearrangement uses TRBV7-2 and TRBJ1-2, with D unclear. Germline CDR1 is SGHTA and CDR2 is FQGNSA. V lost 4 bases and J lost 0, with 9 bases in between. This CDR3 has 14 residues.

The CDR3 is CASSIRGGRLSNQPQHF. The CDR3 region has the DNA TGTGCCAGTAGTATAAGAGGAGGGCGACTTAGCAATCAGCCCCAGCATTTT. The J gene is TRBJ1-5, the V gene TRBV19; D is unclear. Germline loops: CDR1 LNHDA, CDR2 SQIVND (reference sequence). Trimming took 2 bases from V and 0 from J, leaving 14 bases between them. The CDR3 sequence is 17 residues long.

The chain carries TRBV5-1 and TRBJ2-7, with 9 bases matching TRBD1. After removal of 3 bases from V and 3 bases from J, the junction contained 7 bases not matched to a gene. The germline V gene has CDR1 SGHRS and CDR2 YFSETQ. The CDR3 contains 15 residues. The DNA for the CDR3 is TGCGCCAGCAGCTCATGGACAGGGGAGGACTACGAGCAGTACTTC. This gives the protein CASSSWTGEDYEQYF. The full variable domain, rest sourced from reference TRBV5-1 and TRBJ2-7, is KAGVTQTPRYLIKTRGQQVTLSCSPISGHRSVSWYQQTPGQGLQFLFEYFSETQRNKGNFPGRFSGRQFSNSRSEMNVSTLELGDSALYLCASSSWTGEDYEQYFGPGTRLTVT.

For the CDR3, the DNA is TGTGCCAGCAGCCGTTCAGACAGGAACACTGAAGCTTTCTTT. Protein product: CASSRSDRNTEAFF. This sequence joins TRBV5-6 and TRBJ1-1; D might be TRBD1 (5 bases). Germline assignment: CDR1 SGHDT and CDR2 YYEEEE. V was trimmed by 4 bases and J by 1 base, leaving 11 bases between them. The CDR3 has 14 residues.

This clone was seen just once. V gene TRBV6-2 or TRBV6-3 combines with J gene TRBJ1-1; D is ambiguous. V was trimmed by 2 bases and J by 8 bases, leaving 9 bases between them. Germline V gene data show CDR1 as MNHEY and CDR2 as SVGEGT. The CDR3 has 12 amino acids. The CDR3 loop reads CASSYPRPEAFF. The CDR3 nucleotides read TGTGCCAGCAGTTACCCGCGCCCGGAAGCTTTCTTT.

Here the CDR3 DNA reads TGCAGTACAGCAAACACAGATACGCAGTATTTT. Protein product: CSTANTDTQYF. The rearrangement joins TRBV20-1 to TRBJ2-3; D is unresolved. Deletions cut 8 bases from V and 2 bases from J, with 8 bases between. In germline, CDR1 is DFQATT, CDR2 SNEGSKA (reference sequence). The CDR3 length is 11 residues.

J is TRBJ1-1 and V is TRBV28; no reliable D call. The CDR3 runs 11 residues. V lost 5 bases, J lost 4 bases, and 5 bases lay in between. Germline V CDR1 and CDR2: MDHEN, SYDVKM. In nucleotides, the CDR3 is TGTGCCAGCAGTCTTTTCACTGAAGCTTTCTTT. It specifies CASSLFTEAFF.

The chain carries TRBV14 and TRBJ2-2; D possibly corresponds to TRBD1 (5 bases). Germline loops: CDR1 SGHDN, CDR2 FVKESK. The CDR3 loop spans 16 amino acids. V was clipped by 4 bases and J by 0 bases, with 12 bases between them. CDR3 protein: CASSRNLGANTGELFF. Here the CDR3 DNA reads TGTGCCAGCAGCCGGAACCTAGGGGCGAACACCGGGGAGCTGTTTTTT.

The chain is built from TRBV24-1 and TRBJ1-1; TRBD1 might be the D (5 bases). The CDR3 loop spans 18 amino acids. V was shortened by 3 bases and J by 4 bases, with 23 bases between the two germline ends. CDR1 KGHDR and CDR2 SFDVKD come from the germline V gene. CDR3 DNA sequence: TGTGCCACCAGTGATACCCCGTCAGGGTGGAGAAGAAGCACTGAAGCTTTCTTT. Protein product: CATSDTPSGWRRSTEAFF.

The chain carries TRBV3-1 (or the pseudogene TRBV3-2) and TRBJ1-1; 8 nucleotides match TRBD1. Per the germline V gene, CDR1 is LGHDT and CDR2 is YNNKEL (reference sequence). Unmatched junction bases numbered 5, after V lost 0 bases and J lost 5 bases. The length of the CDR3 is 15 residues. The CDR3 protein is CASSQEGQGNTEAFF. CDR3 nucleotides: TGTGCCAGCAGCCAAGAAGGACAGGGTAATACTGAAGCTTTCTTT.